Listed below are T cell receptor beta chains from one sample, sequenced in a study of blood T cells in healthy people across ages. Each CDR3 protein is one row after TCRdb ran MiXCR on the 5' RACE reads. The table records over 1,500,000 distinct CDR3 sequences, just under 50% of them present only once. The sequenced sample was blood. Receptors originate from a woman aged 40 to 55 in good health. Each CDR3 is given without its conserved first and last residue. The order of the fields is V gene, J gene, D gene, CDR3 protein. A D gene is named only where the DNA matches it firmly.

TRBV27,TRBJ2-3,TRBD2,ASTSLASGEDTQY
TRBV4-3,NA,NA,ASSQVELAREQY
TRBV20-1,TRBJ1-5,NA,SAGDLRGFDQPQH
TRBV5-5,TRBJ1-1,NA,ASSGWTVSNTEAF
TRBV28,TRBJ2-3,TRBD1,ASSFWQGADTQY
TRBV6-5,TRBJ2-1,NA,ASSYGSSGRLYNEQF
TRBV20-1,TRBJ2-5,NA,SDREKLDSIQETQY
TRBV5-6,TRBJ2-4,TRBD1,ASSRGQGGAKNIQY
TRBV9,TRBJ1-1,NA,ASSPRGGGDTEAF
TRBV5-4,TRBJ2-5,TRBD2,ASSSPGGEGRREETQY
TRBV12-3/TRBV12-4,TRBJ2-5,TRBD2,ASSSGTSGGTANEETQY
TRBV7-2,TRBJ2-7,NA,ASNLDPESYEQY
TRBV7-6,NA,NA,ASSRDGLGYETQY
TRBV7-2,TRBJ2-1,NA,ASSLAVTETQYNEQF
TRBV7-9,TRBJ2-1,NA,ASSPPAGSHEQF
TRBV7-2,TRBJ1-5,NA,ASSPDPGGPPQH
TRBV10-3,TRBJ1-2,NA,AISEPREGGYT
TRBV20-1,TRBJ2-1,TRBD2,SLAGGGYNEQF
TRBV7-2,TRBJ2-1,NA,ASSLARQAGPQF
TRBV6-5,TRBJ2-5,TRBD2,ASSYGTSGGARETQY
TRBV27,TRBJ2-7,NA,ASSFSVFKSSYEQY
TRBV6-1,TRBJ2-1,TRBD1,ASSDPRQGAINEQF
TRBV5-4,TRBJ2-1,NA,ASSRWAETYNEQF
TRBV6-2/TRBV6-3,TRBJ2-1,NA,ASSYAVTSFNEQF
TRBV6-5,TRBJ2-7,NA,ASSYQAELYEQY
TRBV20-1,TRBJ1-2,TRBD1,SARQGQAENGYT
TRBV27,TRBJ2-1,TRBD2,ASSFPSGGAPYNEQF
TRBV20-1,TRBJ2-7,NA,STRAPGVRRATYEQY
TRBV19,TRBJ1-4,NA,ASSGGRAGTTNEKLF
TRBV2,TRBJ2-3,NA,ANTEPGTSDTQY
TRBV4-1,NA,NA,ASSQKLGGAGETQY
TRBV20-1,TRBJ2-1,NA,SAQTIGDFNEQF
TRBV7-2,TRBJ2-3,TRBD2,ASSPPQRGGADTQY
TRBV20-1,TRBJ2-7,TRBD1,SAWDPGQGNEQY
TRBV7-9,TRBJ2-3,NA,ASEGIPSTDTQY
TRBV15,TRBJ2-3,TRBD2,ATIKGERGNTDTQY
TRBV11-3,TRBJ2-1,NA,ASSSDNSYNEQF
TRBV28,TRBJ2-5,NA,ASNPRSSQETQY
TRBV7-7,NA,NA,ASSRSRGVRETQY
TRBV11-2,TRBJ2-5,NA,ASSRTGLETQY
TRBV6-5,TRBJ2-2,NA,ASSYRTGELF
TRBV20-1,TRBJ2-7,NA,SVRRSDYEQY
TRBV29-1,TRBJ2-3,TRBD2,SENPLAEVGRDTQY
TRBV7-9,TRBJ2-1,TRBD2,SSSPSGTRQF
TRBV18,TRBJ1-2,TRBD1,ASSPDRAGGYT
TRBV6-2/TRBV6-3,TRBJ2-5,NA,ASGDQGGETQY
TRBV6-5,TRBJ1-2,TRBD1,ASSYYGWDRAYGYT
TRBV6-1,TRBJ2-1,TRBD2,ASSEAAGGEQF
TRBV6-6,NA,NA,ASSSLGAGDYEQY
TRBV5-6,TRBJ2-7,NA,ASSWYETRY
TRBV5-1,TRBJ2-5,TRBD1,ASSGGTGVAQETQY
TRBV27,TRBJ2-7,TRBD1,ASSCHGTGGYEQY
TRBV29-1,TRBJ1-1,NA,SQQRLENTEAF
TRBV28,TRBJ1-4,TRBD1,ASSNPGQGDEKLF